This T cell receptor (beta chain) was documented in a study of cytomegalovirus exposure and HLA in healthy donors. Study observations and caveats: The study flagged about 150 TCR beta chains as cytomegalovirus-associated. Later, an analysis found that common viral pathogens appeared to be linked with several of the most significant clusters. Later work showed greater clonal expansion in HLA-associated TCR beta chains than in equally common others. Later on, a genetic analysis was performed. It linked a missense variant in DCLRE1C with V- and J-gene trimming of TCR beta.

The junction had 8 bases not matched to a gene; V was cut back by 2 bases and J by 0 bases. The CDR3 is made up of 19 amino acids. CDR1 SNHLY and CDR2 FYNNEI come from the germline V gene. 60 Vbeta and 13 Jbeta primers were used in PCR. TCRdb's table, derived via immunoSEQ multiplex PCR, lists solely in-frame clones and lacks some. Of approximately 210,000 clones listed, approximately 79% were seen once; the top ten hold less than 2%. This clone has a handful of counts. Its antigen is not identified. This receptor was identified in a male donor in good health and CMV-seronegative. What was sequenced was PBMCs. V and J are TRBV2 and TRBJ2-7; 15 nucleotides agree with TRBD2. The DNA for the CDR3 is TGTGCCAGCAGTGAAAATGCGGGACTAGCGGGGGGAGCCTCCTACGAGCAGTACTTC. Protein: CASSENAGLAGGASYEQYF. Filled out from reference TRBV2 and TRBJ2-7, the complete variable domain reads EPEVTQTPSHQVTQMGQEVILRCVPISNHLYFYWYRQILGQKVEFLVSFYNNEISEKSEIFDDQFSVERPDGSNFTLKIRSTKLEDSAMYFCASSENAGLAGGASYEQYFGPGTRLTVT.